This T cell receptor beta chain originates from a study of identifying expanded T cells in peripheral blood. CDR1 is SGHTA and CDR2 is FQGTGA in the germline V gene. This CDR3 has 18 amino acids. Losses at the gene ends were 3 bases for V and 4 bases for J; bases not matched to a gene: 14. During the collection period, no donor immune events like infections were recorded. The repertoire was sequenced with immunoSEQ multiplex PCR; TCRdb's copy has only in-frame clones and lacks some. The sample lists 70,000 to 95,000 clones, around nine tenths occurring once. Material for sequencing was blood. This chain uses TRBV7-3 with TRBJ2-1, with 8 bases that match TRBD1. The receptor comes from a person aged 18 to 75 in good health. As DNA, the CDR3 is TGTGCCAGCAGCTTGACGGGACAGGCCCTTACAGAGTACAATGAGCAGTTCTTC. It codes for CASSLTGQALTEYNEQFF.